Each of the 13 T cell receptor beta chains below was sequenced from the same sample in a study of blood T cell repertoires in COVID-19. TCRdb's table, derived via immunoSEQ multiplex PCR, lists solely in-frame clones and lacks some. The sample has over 45,000 clones; about 86% are singletons. Material: peripheral blood. The receptors derive from a woman of 80 years or more with acute or convalescent COVID-19.

The chain couples TRBV25-1 to TRBJ1-2, with D uncertain. Between the trimmed V and J ends, which lost 2 bases and 2 bases, there was a span of 3 bases. Germline V gene data show CDR1 as MGHDK and CDR2 as SYGVNS. The CDR3 totals 12 residues. The CDR3 sequence: CASSEQNYGYTF. CDR3 nucleotide sequence: TGTGCCAGCAGTGAACAGAACTATGGCTACACCTTC.

The rearrangement links TRBV6-5 to TRBJ1-2; 7 bases map to TRBD1. With 5 bases clipped from V and 0 bases from J, the junction kept 6 bases outside the gene matches. CDR3 length: 15 residues. Germline lookup yields CDR1 MNHEY and CDR2 SVGAGI. The CDR3 reads CASSTAGTANYGYTF. In nucleotides, the CDR3 is TGTGCCAGCAGTACGGCCGGGACAGCTAACTATGGCTACACCTTC.

This clone was recorded only once. This chain connects TRBV5-5 to TRBJ2-3; D gene unclear. The CDR3 spans 15 residues. In germline, CDR1 is SGHKS, CDR2 YYEKEE (reference sequence). Trimming cost V 1 base and J 2 bases, with 11 bases left between them. CDR3 in DNA: TGTGCCAGCAGCTTGACGCTCCTATACACAGATACGCAGTATTTT. Amino acids: CASSLTLLYTDTQYF.

V usage is TRBV7-9 and J usage is TRBJ1-6; no firm D call. Germline CDR1 reads SEHNR; CDR2 reads FQNEAQ (reference sequence). The V gene lost 10 bases and the J gene lost 5 bases, with 12 bases spanning the gap. CDR3 length: 13 amino acids. This chain's CDR3 is CATAQANNSPLHF. CDR3 nucleotide sequence: TGTGCCACAGCCCAGGCAAATAATTCACCCCTCCACTTT.

V gene TRBV4-1 combines with J gene TRBJ1-2, with a possible D match to TRBD1 (6 bases). CDR1 MGHRA and CDR2 YSYEKL come from the germline V gene. Trimming stripped 2 bases from V and 5 bases from J, with 9 bases between. The CDR3 sequence is 13 residues long. CDR3 amino acids: CASSQQGTYGYTF. CDR3 sequence (DNA): TGCGCCAGCAGCCAACAGGGGACGTATGGCTACACCTTC.

J is TRBJ2-3 and V is TRBV19; TRBD1 matches 8 bases. The CDR3 has 14 residues. Germline CDR1 reads LNHDA; CDR2 reads SQIVND (reference sequence). The V gene end was trimmed by 2 bases and the J gene end by 6 bases; junction bases not matched to a gene: 4. CDR3: CASSIQGATDTQYF. CDR3 DNA: TGTGCCAGTAGTATACAGGGGGCGACGGATACGCAGTATTTT.

The gene calls are TRBV7-2 and TRBJ1-1, with D possibly matching TRBD1 (6 bases). This CDR3 is built from 13 residues. Germline CDR1 SGHTA, CDR2 FQGNSA. V was cut by 6 bases and J by 3 bases, with 11 bases left in between. As DNA, the CDR3 is TGTGCCAGCAGACAAAACAGGGACACTGAAGCTTTCTTT. It is translated as CASRQNRDTEAFF.

The V gene is TRBV21-1, the J gene TRBJ1-1; TRBD1 is taken as the D call from the table, unchecked against the DNA. TRBV21-1 is deemed a pseudogene. This CDR3 spans 15 amino acids. The chain's CDR3 is CASSNPRDTNTEAFF. As DNA, the CDR3 is TGTGCCAGCAGCAACCCCCGGGACACGAACACTGAAGCTTTCTTT.

This clone appeared a single time. This sequence joins TRBV5-6 and TRBJ1-4, with unresolved D. Deletions cut 5 bases from V and 0 bases from J, with 5 bases between. Germline assignment: CDR1 SGHDT and CDR2 YYEEEE. The CDR3 length is 13 residues. This chain's CDR3 is CASSYTTNEKLFF. The CDR3 coding sequence is TGTGCCAGCAGTTATACAACTAATGAAAAACTGTTTTTT.

This clone was detected only a few times. This sequence joins TRBV20-1 and TRBJ1-2, with TRBD1 identical over 7 bases. Trimming took 4 bases from V and 7 from J; bases not matched to a gene: 3. The CDR3 has 11 amino acids. Germline V gene data show CDR1 as DFQATT and CDR2 as SNEGSKA (reference sequence). The CDR3 here is CSAKTGSGYTF. The CDR3 bases are TGCAGTGCTAAGACAGGGAGTGGCTACACCTTC.

The chain employs TRBV9 and TRBJ2-1; 11 positions match TRBD2. V shed 0 bases and J 4 bases; nucleotides not matched to a gene: 12. The germline CDR1 and CDR2 sequences are SGDLS and YYNGEE. The CDR3 is 19 residues long. In nucleotides, the CDR3 is TGTGCCAGCAGCGTAGGACCCCGGGGGGCTAGCGGGGGGTACAATGAGCAGTTCTTC. Its protein product is CASSVGPRGASGGYNEQFF.

The chain uses TRBV6-5 and TRBJ2-7, with TRBD1 matching 9 bases. Germline CDR1 is MNHEY and CDR2 is SVGAGI. V gave up 5 bases and J gave up 2 bases; unmatched junction bases: 7. CDR3 length: 15 amino acids. This CDR3 reads CASSRGRQGAYEQYF. CDR3 bases: TGTGCCAGCAGTAGGGGGCGACAGGGGGCCTACGAGCAGTACTTC.

This clone appeared a few times. This chain uses TRBV7-8 with TRBJ2-2; 9 nucleotides agree with TRBD1. Germline loops: CDR1 SGHVS, CDR2 FQNEAQ. The CDR3 length is 16 residues. The V gene end was trimmed by 1 base and the J gene end by 3 bases; junction bases not matched to a gene: 3. CDR3 in amino acids: CASSLGTGVDTGELFF. The CDR3 DNA is TGTGCCAGCAGCTTAGGGACAGGGGTGGACACCGGGGAGCTGTTTTTT.